This T cell receptor beta chain is drawn from a study of T-cell memory formation after mild COVID-19. Study-level results: The main location of contracting CD4+ clones was CM and EM, and that of contracting CD8+ clones was EMRA. Later expanders leaned CD4+, whereas clones that contracted between day 15 and 85 were balanced CD4/CD8.

Germline V CDR1 and CDR2: DFQATT, SNEGSKA (reference sequence). V lost 3 bases and J lost 5, with 21 bases in between. This CDR3 contains 16 residues. This clonotype was counted at least ten times. Its antigen remains unknown. TCRdb passed the 5' RACE reads through MiXCR, listing each CDR3 protein once. The sample yields just under 350,000 distinct CDR3 sequences, around 13% seen once. Material for sequencing was PBMCs or a T cell subset sorted from them (not recorded which). This chain connects TRBV20-1 to TRBJ2-3, with D unclear. The clonotype comes from a man aged 18-30 years who had mild COVID-19 (a few samples of this study predate the infection). Cell type and time point are not known. As DNA, the CDR3 is TGCAGTGCTAGGTGGCAATGGACCACGCCGGGAGATACGCAGTATTTT. This codes for CSARWQWTTPGDTQYF.